These 27 T cell receptor beta chains were all obtained from the same sample, sequenced in a study of blood T cell repertoires in COVID-19. TCRdb keeps only in-frame clones here, not all; method: immunoSEQ multiplex PCR. The sample records about 240,000 clones, about 79% being singletons. The specimen sequenced was peripheral blood. The source is a woman at least 80 years old with acute or convalescent COVID-19.

CDR3 bases: TGTGCCAGCAGTACCTCTTCTAGCGGGGGGGTCACAGATACGCAGTATTTT. It is translated as CASSTSSSGGVTDTQYF. This sequence joins TRBV2 and TRBJ2-3; 12 bases map to TRBD2. CDR1 and CDR2 (germline): SNHLY, FYNNEI. The trim removed 5 bases at V and 2 bases at J, leaving 8 bases unmatched. This CDR3 contains 17 residues.

The chain is built from TRBV28 and TRBJ1-1; D may be TRBD1 (6 bases). Germline lookup yields CDR1 MDHEN and CDR2 SYDVKM. Trimming shortened V by 2 bases and J by 1 base, and 8 bases separated the two germline ends. There are 14 residues in the CDR3. CDR3 sequence (DNA): TGTGCCAGCAGTTTAACAGGGAGGAACACTGAAGCTTTCTTT. Its protein is CASSLTGRNTEAFF.

The chain carries TRBV5-1 and TRBJ1-1, with D perhaps TRBD1 (5 bases). CDR3 length: 16 residues. From germline, CDR1 is SGHRS and CDR2 YFSETQ. The V and J ends lost 4 bases and 5 bases respectively, with 21 bases between them. The CDR3: CASSPNPGNIGTEAFF. In nucleotides, the CDR3 is TGCGCCAGCAGCCCAAATCCAGGGAACATTGGGACTGAAGCTTTCTTT.

The CDR3 here is CASSPRESGGYGYTF. CDR3 DNA sequence: TGCGCCAGCAGCCCCCGGGAGTCCGGGGGCTATGGCTACACCTTC. The rearrangement joins TRBV4-1 to TRBJ1-2, with TRBD1 as a possible D gene (5 bases). The CDR3 consists of 15 residues. V shed 4 bases and J shed 4 bases, with 16 bases lying between them. Germline CDR1 MGHRA, CDR2 YSYEKL.

The chain employs TRBV2 and TRBJ2-5, with D unclear. This CDR3 has 12 residues. Germline V gene sequence: CDR1 SNHLY, CDR2 FYNNEI. Trimming cost V 8 bases and J 4 bases, with 11 bases left between them. CDR3 residues: CASGFGRETQYF. Written as DNA, the CDR3 is TGTGCCAGCGGGTTTGGGCGAGAGACCCAGTACTTC.

J is TRBJ2-1 and V is TRBV6-1; D gene uncertain. The CDR3 contains 17 residues. V dropped 2 bases and J dropped 0 bases, with 14 bases sitting between them. Looked up from germline, CDR1 is MNHNS and CDR2 is SASEGT. CDR3 sequence: CASSEQVGFSSYNEQFF. In DNA, the CDR3 is TGTGCCAGCAGTGAACAAGTCGGGTTCAGCTCCTACAATGAGCAGTTCTTC.

Remarks on this clone: At one end the junction does not follow the germline gene, possibly because of a read error. The chain carries TRBV6-5 and TRBJ1-4; TRBD1 is a possible D gene (6 bases). Germline V gene sequence: CDR1 MNHEY, CDR2 SVGAGI. The CDR3 is made up of 14 amino acids. CDR3 sequence reads: CASSDSGANEKLFF. Written as DNA, the CDR3 is TGTGCCAGCAGTGACTCAGGGGCTAATGAAAAACTGTTTTTT.

This chain links TRBV6-6 with TRBJ1-3; the D gene is possibly TRBD1 (6 bases). In germline, CDR1 is MNHNY, CDR2 SVGAGI (reference sequence). This CDR3 comprises 16 residues. Trimming shortened V by 6 bases and J by 0 bases, and 15 bases separated the two germline ends. The CDR3 loop reads CASRDSPGFSGNTIYF. CDR3 DNA sequence: TGTGCCAGCAGGGACAGCCCCGGATTCTCTGGAAACACCATATATTTT.

V gene TRBV5-6 combines with J gene TRBJ2-1, with D possibly matching TRBD2 (5 bases). Germline CDR1 SGHDT, CDR2 YYEEEE. V dropped 1 base and J dropped 4 bases, with 18 bases sitting between them. The CDR3 extends over 17 amino acids. The CDR3 DNA follows: TGTGCCAGCAGCTTGAAAACACCTCGCGGGCATTACAATGAGCAGTTCTTC. Translating it yields CASSLKTPRGHYNEQFF.

The chain couples TRBV2 to TRBJ2-5, with 7 bases aligning to TRBD2. Germline V gene lookup returns CDR1 SNHLY and CDR2 FYNNEI. V trimming: 7 bases; J trimming: 5 bases; junction bases outside the gene matches: 7. This CDR3 comprises 13 residues. The CDR3 nucleotides are TGTGCCAGCACCGGGGGGACGGCGGAGACCCAGTACTTC. Its protein is CASTGGTAETQYF.

The chain links TRBV28 to TRBJ2-1; possible D gene TRBD2, 5 bases. From germline, CDR1 is MDHEN and CDR2 SYDVKM. The ends were cut back, 8 bases at V and 7 bases at J, with 15 bases in the middle. CDR3 size: 13 residues. CDR3 protein: CASSTQRPNEQFF. The DNA for the CDR3 is TGTGCCAGCTCCACCCAGCGGCCTAATGAGCAGTTCTTC.

The genes are TRBV2 and TRBJ1-2, with a tentative D call TRBD1 (5 bases). V lost 0 bases to trimming and J lost 4 bases, with 12 bases between them. CDR1 is SNHLY and CDR2 is FYNNEI in the germline V gene. This CDR3 spans 15 amino acids. The DNA for the CDR3 is TGTGCCAGCAGTGAAGCTCCGAGACAGACCTATGGCTACACCTTC. Encoded protein: CASSEAPRQTYGYTF.

The chain recombines TRBV21-1 with TRBJ1-2; the D call TRBD1 from the table was never checked on the DNA. TRBV21-1 is a documented pseudogene. The CDR3 runs 15 residues. The CDR3 sequence: CASLSSYGSNYGYTF. Written as DNA, the CDR3 is TGTGCCAGCCTTTCCTCATATGGCTCGAACTATGGCTACACCTTC.

CDR3 DNA sequence: TGTGCCAGCAGCTCTCACGGGAACACTGAAGCTTTCTTT. Translation: CASSSHGNTEAFF. The rearrangement links TRBV7-9 to TRBJ1-1; D remains ambiguous. Germline loops: CDR1 SEHNR, CDR2 FQNEAQ (reference sequence). V dropped 4 bases and J dropped 1 base, with 7 bases sitting between them. The CDR3 has 13 amino acids.

Only a few counts were recorded for this clone. The CDR3 sequence: CASSLGQGADPTHNEQFF. For the CDR3, the DNA is TGCGCCAGCAGCTTGGGACAGGGGGCCGACCCCACACACAATGAGCAGTTCTTC. V is TRBV5-1 and J is TRBJ2-1; TRBD1 agrees at 10 bases. V lost 0 bases and J lost 5; bases outside the gene matches: 11. The germline V gene encodes CDR1 SGHRS and CDR2 YFSETQ. The CDR3 has 18 amino acids.

This clone occurred many times. The chain is built from TRBV2 and TRBJ1-3, with D hard to call. From germline, CDR1 is SNHLY and CDR2 FYNNEI. The CDR3 is 15 amino acids. Trimming removed 6 bases at V and 0 bases at J, with 12 bases between. The CDR3 is CASRAQATSGNTIYF. In DNA, the CDR3 is TGTGCCAGCAGAGCTCAGGCTACCTCTGGAAACACCATATATTTT.

The V gene is TRBV19, the J gene TRBJ2-5; 9 bases agree with TRBD1. V dropped 8 bases and J dropped 5; count of bases not matched to a gene: 12. The CDR3 consists of 15 residues. Per the germline V gene, CDR1 is LNHDA and CDR2 is SQIVND (reference sequence). CDR3 DNA: TGTGCCAGTGGGGGCCAAGGACAGGGGCGGGAGACCCAGTACTTC. This gives the protein CASGGQGQGRETQYF.

The V call is TRBV6-1, the J call TRBJ1-6; 9 bases line up with TRBD1. CDR1 MNHNS and CDR2 SASEGT come from the germline V gene. CDR3 length: 17 amino acids. V lost 2 bases to trimming and J lost 2 bases; unmatched junction nucleotides: 4. The CDR3 spells CASSENRGPTYNSPLHF. DNA for the CDR3: TGTGCCAGCAGTGAAAACAGGGGGCCAACCTATAATTCACCCCTCCACTTT.

The chain recombines TRBV7-2 with TRBJ2-3; D is unclear. Germline V gene lookup returns CDR1 SGHTA and CDR2 FQGNSA. V lost 5 bases, J lost 0 bases, and 12 bases lay in between. This CDR3 is built from 15 residues. The CDR3 nucleotides read TGTGCCAGCAGCCCCCGGCGGAGCAGCACAGATACGCAGTATTTT. Translation: CASSPRRSSTDTQYF.

V usage is TRBV29-1 and J usage is TRBJ1-6; unclear D gene. The length of the CDR3 is 13 residues. The germline CDR1 and CDR2 sequences are SQVTM and ANQGSEA. The V end was cut by 7 bases, the J end by 2 bases, with 9 bases between. This CDR3 is CSAMGTYNSPLHF. For the CDR3, the DNA is TGCAGCGCCATGGGCACCTATAATTCACCCCTCCACTTT.

This clone came up a few times. The V call is TRBV24-1, the J call TRBJ1-4; 8 nucleotides match TRBD1. CDR1 is KGHDR, CDR2 SFDVKD, per germline. The CDR3 has 15 amino acids. Trimming removed 4 bases from V and 7 bases from J; junction bases left unmatched: 7. CDR3 bases: TGTGCCACCAGTGACGTCGGACAGGGTCGTGAAAAACTGTTTTTT. Amino acids: CATSDVGQGREKLFF.

The rearrangement uses TRBV7-8 and TRBJ1-1; possibly TRBD1 for D (6 bases). Trimming removed 0 bases at V and 6 bases at J, with 11 bases between. This CDR3 is 14 amino acids long. CDR1 and CDR2 (germline): SGHVS, FQNEAQ. The CDR3 here is CASSLAGRGAEAFF. In DNA, the CDR3 is TGTGCCAGCAGCTTAGCTGGCAGGGGAGCTGAAGCTTTCTTT.

This chain connects TRBV7-8 to TRBJ2-2; a weak D match, TRBD2 (5 bases). V was clipped by 6 bases and J by 8 bases, with 19 bases between them. From germline, CDR1 is SGHVS and CDR2 FQNEAQ. The CDR3 contains 15 residues. This CDR3 reads CASRSKPTSSGELFF. CDR3 sequence (DNA): TGTGCCAGCAGGTCAAAGCCTACTAGTTCTGGGGAGCTGTTTTTT. Together with reference TRBV7-8 and TRBJ2-2, the CDR3 gives the full variable domain: GAGVSQSPRYKVAKRGQDVALRCDPISGHVSLFWYQQALGQGPEFLTYFQNEAQLDKSGLPSDRFFAERPEGSVSTLKIQRTQQEDSAVYLCASRSKPTSSGELFFGEGSRLTVL.

The V call is TRBV10-3, the J call TRBJ1-2; maybe TRBD1 (6 bases). Germline V gene data show CDR1 as ENHRY and CDR2 as SYGVKD. V was cut by 6 bases and J by 1 base, with 12 bases left in between. CDR3 length equals 14 residues. The CDR3 loop is CAISRGQINYGYTF. The CDR3 DNA sequence: TGTGCCATCAGCCGCGGACAGATTAACTATGGCTACACCTTC.

J is TRBJ1-1 and V is TRBV19, with D unclear. CDR1 is LNHDA and CDR2 is SQIVND in the germline V gene (reference sequence). The CDR3 covers 13 residues. Trimming took off 7 bases at V and 10 bases at J, with 19 bases between the two ends. The CDR3 region is CASTLRNLGGAFF. The DNA of the CDR3 is TGTGCCAGTACACTCCGGAACCTCGGAGGAGCTTTCTTT.

This chain connects TRBV15 to TRBJ2-5, with D perhaps matching TRBD1 (5 bases). The CDR3 length is 13 residues. The ends were cut back, 1 base at V and 4 bases at J, with 7 bases in the middle. Germline CDR1 and CDR2: LNHNV and YYDKDF (reference sequence). Written as DNA, the CDR3 is TGTGCCACCAGCAGAGTTAGGGGAGAGACCCAGTACTTC. Translating it yields CATSRVRGETQYF.

The CDR3 nucleotides are TGTGCCAGCAGCTACAGGGGGCAGTGGTATGGCTACACCTTC. Its protein is CASSYRGQWYGYTF. V is TRBV5-6 and J is TRBJ1-2; TRBD1 matches 9 bases. V was clipped by 3 bases and J by 5 bases; unmatched bases: 5. CDR1 and CDR2 from the germline V gene are SGHDT and YYEEEE. This CDR3 region has 14 residues.